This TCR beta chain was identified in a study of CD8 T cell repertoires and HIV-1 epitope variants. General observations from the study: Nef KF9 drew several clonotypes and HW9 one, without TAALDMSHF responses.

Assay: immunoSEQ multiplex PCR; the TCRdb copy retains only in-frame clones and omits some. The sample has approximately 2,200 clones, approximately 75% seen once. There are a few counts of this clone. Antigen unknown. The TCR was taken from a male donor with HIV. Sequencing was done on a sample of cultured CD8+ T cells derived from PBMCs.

The DNA for the CDR3 is TGTGCCAGCAGCTTCCAGGGGGGATCCGAGCAGTACTTC. The encoded protein is CASSFQGGSEQYF. The rearrangement uses TRBV5-4 and TRBJ2-7, with a weak D call TRBD1 (7 bases). This CDR3 has 13 residues. V lost 2 bases to trimming and J lost 6 bases, with 12 bases between them. Per the germline V gene, CDR1 is SGHNT and CDR2 is YYREEE (reference sequence).